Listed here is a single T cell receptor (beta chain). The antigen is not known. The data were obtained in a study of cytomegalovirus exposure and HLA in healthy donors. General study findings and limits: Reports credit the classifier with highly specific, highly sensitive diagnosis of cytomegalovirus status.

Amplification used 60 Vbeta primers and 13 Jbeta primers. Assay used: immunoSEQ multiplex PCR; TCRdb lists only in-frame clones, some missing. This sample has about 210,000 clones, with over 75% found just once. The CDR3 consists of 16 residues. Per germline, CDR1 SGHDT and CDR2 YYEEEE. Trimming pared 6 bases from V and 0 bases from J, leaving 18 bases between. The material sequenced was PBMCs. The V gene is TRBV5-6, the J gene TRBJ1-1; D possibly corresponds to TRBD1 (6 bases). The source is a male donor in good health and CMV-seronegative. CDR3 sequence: CASTSPKQGMNTEAFF. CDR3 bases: TGTGCCAGCACAAGCCCAAAACAGGGAATGAACACTGAAGCTTTCTTT.